This TCR beta chain was identified during a study of T cell changes during pregnancy in multiple sclerosis. The CDR3 extends over 13 amino acids. CDR1 ENHRY and CDR2 SYGVKD come from the germline V gene. The V gene end was trimmed by 8 bases and the J gene end by 10 bases; junction bases not matched to a gene: 11. Profiled with immunoSEQ multiplex PCR; TCRdb holds only in-frame clones, not every one. The repertoire holds tens of thousands of clones, around nine tenths seen once, with roughly 0.38% in the top ten. The sample here was CD4+ T cells from peripheral blood mononuclear cells, taken after pregnancy. V gene TRBV10-3 combines with J gene TRBJ2-1; the match to TRBD2 covers 7 bases. This clonotype was sampled from a female donor in good health, enrolled as a control in a pregnancy study. CDR3 amino acids: CAIGLAEAGEQFF. In DNA, the CDR3 is TGTGCCATCGGTCTAGCGGAGGCCGGGGAGCAGTTCTTC.